This T cell receptor (beta chain) stems from a study of blood T cell repertoires in COVID-19. The CDR3 totals 15 residues. Germline-derived CDR1 and CDR2 are SGHAT and FQNNGV. Trimming left V 2 bases short and J 5 bases short, with 15 bases between. Original methodology: Reference gene primer amplification gave estimated nucleated cell counts. Some clones are missing from TCRdb's copy, which holds only in-frame ones; the method was immunoSEQ multiplex PCR. V and J calls and clone size come straight from that table; D and trimming were deduced from the DNA. Of approximately 200,000 clones in the sample, around nine tenths were seen once.

The TCR sequence derives from a man aged 25-40 years with acute or convalescent COVID-19. Sequenced material: peripheral blood. The chain combines TRBV11-2 with TRBJ1-1, with D possibly being TRBD1 (5 bases). CDR3 sequence (DNA): TGTGCCAGCAGCTTAACGATTCAGGGAGGGACTGAAGCTTTCTTT. It codes for CASSLTIQGGTEAFF.